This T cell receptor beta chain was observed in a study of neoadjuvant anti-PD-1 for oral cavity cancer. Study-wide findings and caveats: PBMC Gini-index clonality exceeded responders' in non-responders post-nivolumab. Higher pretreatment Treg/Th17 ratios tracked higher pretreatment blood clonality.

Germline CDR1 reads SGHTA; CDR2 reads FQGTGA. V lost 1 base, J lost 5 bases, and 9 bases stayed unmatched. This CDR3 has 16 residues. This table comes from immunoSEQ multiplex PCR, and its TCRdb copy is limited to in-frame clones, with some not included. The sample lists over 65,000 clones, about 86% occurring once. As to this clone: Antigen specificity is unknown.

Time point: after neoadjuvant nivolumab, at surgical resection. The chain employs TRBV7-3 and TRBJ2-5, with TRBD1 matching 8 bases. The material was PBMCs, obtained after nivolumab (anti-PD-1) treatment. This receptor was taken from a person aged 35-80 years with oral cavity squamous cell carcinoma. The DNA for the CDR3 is TGTGCCAGCAGCTTAAACCCGACAGGGGTGGGGGAGACCCAGTACTTC. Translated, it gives CASSLNPTGVGETQYF. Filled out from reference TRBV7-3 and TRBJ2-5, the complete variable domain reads GAGVSQTPSNKVTEKGKYVELRCDPISGHTALYWYRQSLGQGPEFLIYFQGTGAADDSGLPNDRFFAVRPEGSVSTLKIQRTERGDSAVYLCASSLNPTGVGETQYFGPGTRLLVL.